This T cell receptor beta chain was retrieved from a study of human versus mouse CDR3 diversity and MHC coevolution. Sorting isolated naive CD4 T cells lacking CD45RO and expressing CD62L. Here immunoSEQ multiplex PCR was the method, and the copy in TCRdb shows in-frame clones only, minus some. The table lists 45,000 to 75,000 clones, about 94% of them singletons, with under 20% in the top ten. V lost 6 bases and J lost 5, with 13 bases in between. Per germline, CDR1 MNHEY and CDR2 SMNVEV (reference sequence). The CDR3 consists of 13 residues. The receptor was derived from a person in their sixties or seventies in good health. Material for sequencing was naive CD4+ T cells from blood. As for subset: CD45RO-negative CD62L-positive naive CD4 T cells. This chain connects TRBV27 to TRBJ1-1; no definite D call. The CDR3 nucleotides read TGTGCCAGCAGACGGACGGGGAGGACTGAAGCTTTCTTT. Its protein product is CASRRTGRTEAFF.